This T cell receptor (beta chain) was captured by sequencing in a study of T cell repertoires in cytomegalovirus infection. Study-wide background: Epitope selection comprised recently identified HLA-C-restricted CMV epitopes and well-studied HLA-B-restricted CMV epitopes. Both CMV infection and a matching HLA type were indicated by public TCR beta signatures.

CDR3 length: 15 amino acids. V shed 3 bases and J 5 bases; nucleotides not matched to a gene: 5. Germline loops: CDR1 LNHNV, CDR2 YYDKDF (reference sequence). General observations from the study: It was HLA-C-restricted CMV-specific TCR beta clonotypes that dominated the response ex vivo. Of the TCR beta families, the public ones yielded a cumulative frequency that identified carriers of CMV plus the relevant HLA.

In the case of this clonotype: As yet, its antigen is unknown.

TCRdb re-called the reads with MiXCR, one entry per CDR3 protein. Among 700,000 to 850,000 distinct CDR3 sequences, 30% to 35% were seen once, and the ten largest hold 9.5% to 15%. This clonotype originated in a human donor in good health (CMV status not recorded). Some clones in this sample may be carry-over from other donors' samples. This sequence joins TRBV15 and TRBJ1-5; 9 bases are shared with TRBD1. Sequencing was performed on cultured CD8+ T cells from PBMCs, taken from culture after CMV antigen stimulation. CDR3 sequence reads: CATSRDRGAYQPQHF. The DNA for the CDR3 is TGTGCCACCAGCAGGGACAGGGGTGCTTATCAGCCCCAGCATTTT. Complete variable domain (other parts from reference TRBV15 and TRBJ1-5): DAMVIQNPRYQVTQFGKPVTLSCSQTLNHNVMYWYQQKSSQAPKLLFHYYDKDFNNEADTPDNFQSRRPNTSFCFLDIRSPGLGDTAMYLCATSRDRGAYQPQHFGDGTRLSIL.